This T cell receptor beta chain was identified in a study of T-cell memory formation after mild COVID-19. TCRdb reanalysed the 5' RACE reads using MiXCR and keeps one entry per CDR3 protein. There are approximately 150,000 distinct CDR3 sequences in the sample; over 15% occur only once, and about 2.3% lies in the top ten. V dropped 6 bases and J dropped 5; count of bases not matched to a gene: 12. The germline V gene encodes CDR1 MRHNA and CDR2 SNTAGT. CDR3 length: 15 amino acids. This clonotype was observed a handful of times. The sequence was collected from an adult woman who had mild COVID-19 (a few samples of this study predate the infection). Cell type and time point are not known. Sequences were obtained from PBMCs or a T cell subset sorted from them (not recorded which). The rearrangement uses TRBV6-4 and TRBJ1-1; TRBD1 matches 7 bases. The CDR3 here is CASRTAAGGGTEAFF. CDR3 nucleotide sequence: TGTGCCAGCAGGACGGCGGCAGGGGGTGGTACTGAAGCTTTCTTT.